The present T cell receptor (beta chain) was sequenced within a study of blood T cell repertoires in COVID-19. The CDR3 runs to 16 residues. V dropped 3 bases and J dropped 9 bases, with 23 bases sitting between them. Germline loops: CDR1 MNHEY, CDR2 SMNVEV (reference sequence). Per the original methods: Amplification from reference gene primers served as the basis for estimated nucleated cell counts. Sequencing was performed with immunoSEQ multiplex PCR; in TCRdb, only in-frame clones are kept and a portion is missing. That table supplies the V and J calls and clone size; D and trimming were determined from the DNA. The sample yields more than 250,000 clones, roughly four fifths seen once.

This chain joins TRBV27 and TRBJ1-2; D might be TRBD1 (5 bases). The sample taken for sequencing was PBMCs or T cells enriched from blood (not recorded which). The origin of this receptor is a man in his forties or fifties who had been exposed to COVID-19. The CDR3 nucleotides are TGTGCCAGCAGTTTGTTGGGGGAGGGTATTAGTTGGAGCTACACCTTC. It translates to CASSLLGEGISWSYTF.